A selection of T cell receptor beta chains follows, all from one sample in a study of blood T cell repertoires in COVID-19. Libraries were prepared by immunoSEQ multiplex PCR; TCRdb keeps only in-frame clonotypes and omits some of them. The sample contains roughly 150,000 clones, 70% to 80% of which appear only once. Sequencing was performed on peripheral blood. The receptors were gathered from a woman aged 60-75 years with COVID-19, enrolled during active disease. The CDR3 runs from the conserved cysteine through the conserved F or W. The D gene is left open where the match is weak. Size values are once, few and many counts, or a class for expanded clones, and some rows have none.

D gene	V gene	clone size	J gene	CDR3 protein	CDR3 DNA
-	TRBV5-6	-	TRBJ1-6	CASSLVSPGGSPLHF	TGTGCCAGCAGCTTGGTATCCCCAGGAGGGTCACCCCTCCACTTT
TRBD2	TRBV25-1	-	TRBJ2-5	CASSSGSYQETQYF	TGTGCCAGCAGTAGCGGGAGCTACCAAGAGACCCAGTACTTC
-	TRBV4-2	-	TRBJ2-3	CASSQAGNHAGRSTDTQYF	TGTGCCAGCAGCCAAGCGGGTAATCACGCGGGACGAAGCACAGATACGCAGTATTTT
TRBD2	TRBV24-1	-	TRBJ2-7	CATRERLAESLPSYEQYF	TGTGCCACCAGGGAAAGACTAGCGGAATCTCTACCCTCCTACGAGCAGTACTTC
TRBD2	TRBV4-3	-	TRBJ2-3	CASSPGLAGPDTQYF	TGCGCCAGCAGCCCTGGACTAGCGGGACCGGATACGCAGTATTTT
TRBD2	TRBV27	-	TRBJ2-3	CASSSGTSGSRDTQYF	TGTGCCAGCAGTTCCGGGACTAGCGGGAGCAGAGATACGCAGTATTTT
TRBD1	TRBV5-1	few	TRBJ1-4	CASSLGQGNEKLFF	TGCGCCAGCAGCTTGGGACAGGGGAATGAAAAACTGTTTTTT
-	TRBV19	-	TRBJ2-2	CASSITGGGELFF	TGTGCCAGTAGTATAACCGGGGGCGGGGAGCTGTTTTTT
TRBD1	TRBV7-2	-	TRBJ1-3	CASSPNRGRGNTIYF	TGTGCCAGCAGCCCCAACAGGGGCCGGGGAAACACCATATATTTT
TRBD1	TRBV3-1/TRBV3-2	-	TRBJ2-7	CASSRGQGVYHEQYF	TGTGCCAGCAGTCGCGGACAGGGGGTGTATCACGAGCAGTACTTC
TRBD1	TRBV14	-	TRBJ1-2	CASSQYGRGDGYTF	TGTGCCAGCAGCCAGTATGGCAGGGGGGATGGCTACACCTTC
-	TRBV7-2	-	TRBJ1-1	CASSQAGRSTEAFF	TGTGCCAGCAGCCAGGCAGGGCGGAGCACTGAAGCTTTCTTT
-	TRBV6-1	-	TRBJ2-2	CASSEGPGVDTGELFF	TGTGCCAGCAGTGAAGGACCGGGGGTGGACACCGGGGAGCTGTTTTTT
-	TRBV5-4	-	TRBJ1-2	CASSLVGRQRGGYTF	TGTGCCAGCAGCTTGGTAGGTCGGCAGAGAGGGGGCTACACCTTC